One TCR beta chain is described in this entry. Germline CDR1 reads LGHNA; CDR2 reads YSLEER. CDR3 size: 15 residues. This sample stems from a study of monozygotic twins with inflammatory bowel disease. TCRdb re-called the 5' RACE reads; one entry per CDR3 protein, DNA not given. In all, the sample yields 120,000 to 150,000 distinct CDR3 sequences. This chain connects TRBV4-3 to TRBJ1-4; absent DNA, TCRdb's TRBD1 call cannot be checked. The origin of this receptor is a human donor with ulcerative colitis or Crohn's disease, or a healthy co-twin of an affected twin (not recorded which). Sequenced material: blood. The CDR3 sequence is CASSSAPRTNEKLFF.